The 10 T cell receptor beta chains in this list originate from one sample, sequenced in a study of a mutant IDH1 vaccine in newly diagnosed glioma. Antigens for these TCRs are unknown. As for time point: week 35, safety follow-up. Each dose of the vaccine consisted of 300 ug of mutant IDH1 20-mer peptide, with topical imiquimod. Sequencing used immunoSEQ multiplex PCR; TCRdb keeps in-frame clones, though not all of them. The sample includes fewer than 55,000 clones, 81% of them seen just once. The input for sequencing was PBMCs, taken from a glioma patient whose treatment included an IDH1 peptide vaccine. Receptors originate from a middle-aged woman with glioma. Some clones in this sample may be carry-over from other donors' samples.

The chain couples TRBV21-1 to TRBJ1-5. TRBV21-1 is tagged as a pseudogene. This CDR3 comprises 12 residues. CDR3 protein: CASSRSGGPQHF. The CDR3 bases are TGTGCCAGTAGCAGGAGCGGGGGGCCCCAGCATTTT.

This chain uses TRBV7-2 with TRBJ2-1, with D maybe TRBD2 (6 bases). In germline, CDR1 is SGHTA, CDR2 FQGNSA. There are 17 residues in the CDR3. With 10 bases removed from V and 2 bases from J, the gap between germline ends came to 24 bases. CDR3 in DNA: TGTGCCACCCGATGGATGCGGGACCCTCTTACCTACAATGAGCAGTTCTTC. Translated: CATRWMRDPLTYNEQFF.

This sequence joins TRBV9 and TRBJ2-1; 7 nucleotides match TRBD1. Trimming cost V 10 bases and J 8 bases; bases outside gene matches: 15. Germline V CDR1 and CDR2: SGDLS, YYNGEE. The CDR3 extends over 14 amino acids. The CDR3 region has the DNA TGTGCCTCAAGTCTGGGACAGACTGGAGATGAGCAGTTCTTC. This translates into CASSLGQTGDEQFF.

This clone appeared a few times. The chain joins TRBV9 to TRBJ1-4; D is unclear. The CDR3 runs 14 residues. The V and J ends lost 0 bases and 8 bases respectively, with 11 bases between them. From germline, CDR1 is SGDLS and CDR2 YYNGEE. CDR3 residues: CASSVELGAEKLFF. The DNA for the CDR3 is TGTGCCAGCAGCGTAGAGCTAGGTGCAGAAAAACTGTTTTTT.

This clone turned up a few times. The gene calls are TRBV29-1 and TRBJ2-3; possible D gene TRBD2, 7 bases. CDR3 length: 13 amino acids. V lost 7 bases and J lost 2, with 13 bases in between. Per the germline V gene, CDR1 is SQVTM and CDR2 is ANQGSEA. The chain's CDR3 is CSGGGGFTDTQYF. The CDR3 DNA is TGCAGCGGGGGGGGCGGATTCACAGATACGCAGTATTTT.

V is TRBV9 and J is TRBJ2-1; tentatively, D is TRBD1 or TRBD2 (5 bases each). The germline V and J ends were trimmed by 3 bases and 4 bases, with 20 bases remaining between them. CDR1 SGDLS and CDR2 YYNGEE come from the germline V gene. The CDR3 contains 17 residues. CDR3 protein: CASSDAPGPLVYNEQFF. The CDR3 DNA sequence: TGTGCCAGCAGCGACGCTCCGGGACCGTTAGTATACAATGAGCAGTTCTTC.

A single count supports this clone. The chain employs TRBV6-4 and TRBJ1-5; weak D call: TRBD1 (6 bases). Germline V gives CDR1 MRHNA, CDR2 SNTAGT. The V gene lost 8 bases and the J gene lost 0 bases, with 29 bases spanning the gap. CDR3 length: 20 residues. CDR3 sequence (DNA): TGTGCCAGCCCAGTGGGTACAGGGCCCAATCTTTACTATAGCAATCAGCCCCAGCATTTT. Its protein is CASPVGTGPNLYYSNQPQHF.

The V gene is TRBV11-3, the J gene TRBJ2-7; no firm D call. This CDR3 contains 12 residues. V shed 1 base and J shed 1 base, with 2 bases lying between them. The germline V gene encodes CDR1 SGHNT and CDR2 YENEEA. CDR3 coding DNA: TGTGCCAGCAGCTTAGGTTCCTACGAGCAGTACTTC. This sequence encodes CASSLGSYEQYF.

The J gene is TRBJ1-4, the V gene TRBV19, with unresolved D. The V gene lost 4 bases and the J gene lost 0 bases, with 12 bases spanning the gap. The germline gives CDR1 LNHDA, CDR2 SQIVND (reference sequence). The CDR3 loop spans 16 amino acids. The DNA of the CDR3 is TGTGCCAGTAGTAGCACCTTGAGGGCAACTAATGAAAAACTGTTTTTT. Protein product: CASSSTLRATNEKLFF.

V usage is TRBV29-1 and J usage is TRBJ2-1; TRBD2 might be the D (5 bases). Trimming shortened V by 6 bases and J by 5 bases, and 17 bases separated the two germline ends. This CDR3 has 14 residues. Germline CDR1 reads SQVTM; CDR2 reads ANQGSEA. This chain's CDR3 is CSVGYVGAHNEQFF. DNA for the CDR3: TGCAGCGTCGGCTACGTGGGAGCGCACAATGAGCAGTTCTTC.